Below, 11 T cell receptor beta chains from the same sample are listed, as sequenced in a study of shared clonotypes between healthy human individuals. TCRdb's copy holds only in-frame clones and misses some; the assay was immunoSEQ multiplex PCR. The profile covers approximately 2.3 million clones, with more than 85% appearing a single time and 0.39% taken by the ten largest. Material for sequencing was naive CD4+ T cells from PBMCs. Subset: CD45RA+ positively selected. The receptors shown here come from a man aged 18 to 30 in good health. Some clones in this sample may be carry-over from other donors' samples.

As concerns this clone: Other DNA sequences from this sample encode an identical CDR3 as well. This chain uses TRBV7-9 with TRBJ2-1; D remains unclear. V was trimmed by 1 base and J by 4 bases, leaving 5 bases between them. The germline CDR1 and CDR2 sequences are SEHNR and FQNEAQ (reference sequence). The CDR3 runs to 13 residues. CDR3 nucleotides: TGTGCCAGCAGCTTAGGGTCTTACAATGAGCAGTTCTTC. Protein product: CASSLGSYNEQFF. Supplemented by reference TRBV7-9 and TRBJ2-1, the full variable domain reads DTGVSQNPRHKITKRGQNVTFRCDPISEHNRLYWYRQTLGQGPEFLTYFQNEAQLEKSRLLSDRFSAERPKGSFSTLEIQRTEQGDSAMYLCASSLGSYNEQFFGPGTRLTVL.

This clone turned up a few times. DNA of the CDR3: TGCGCCAGCAGCTTGGATGCAGGGGGCACGGGCTACACCTTC. It is translated as CASSLDAGGTGYTF. The chain employs TRBV5-1 and TRBJ1-2; 8 nucleotides match TRBD1. Unmatched junction bases numbered 6, after V lost 0 bases and J lost 8 bases. The CDR3 loop spans 14 amino acids. Per germline, CDR1 SGHRS and CDR2 YFSETQ.

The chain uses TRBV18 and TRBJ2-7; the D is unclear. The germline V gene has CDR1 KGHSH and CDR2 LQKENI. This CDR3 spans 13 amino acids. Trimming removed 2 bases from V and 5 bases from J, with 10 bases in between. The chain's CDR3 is CASSPGLENEQYF. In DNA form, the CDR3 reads TGTGCCAGCTCACCAGGATTAGAGAACGAGCAGTACTTC.

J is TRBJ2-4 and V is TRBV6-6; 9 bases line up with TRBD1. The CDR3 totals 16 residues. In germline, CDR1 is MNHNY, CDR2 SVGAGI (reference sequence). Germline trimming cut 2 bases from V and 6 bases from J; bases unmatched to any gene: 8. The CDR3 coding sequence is TGTGCCAGCAGTTACCCCCTCGGACAGGGGATAAACATTCAGTACTTC. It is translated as CASSYPLGQGINIQYF.

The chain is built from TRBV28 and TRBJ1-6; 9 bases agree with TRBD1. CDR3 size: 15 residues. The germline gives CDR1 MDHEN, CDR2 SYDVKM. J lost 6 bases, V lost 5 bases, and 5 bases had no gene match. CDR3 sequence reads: CASSPETGGNSPLHF. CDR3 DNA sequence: TGTGCCAGCAGTCCAGAGACAGGGGGTAATTCACCCCTCCACTTT.

The CDR3 loop reads CASSWTENTGELFF. The DNA for the CDR3 is TGCGCCAGCAGCTGGACAGAGAACACCGGGGAGCTGTTTTTT. This chain links TRBV5-1 with TRBJ2-2; D might be TRBD1 (6 bases). Germline CDR1 SGHRS, CDR2 YFSETQ. V dropped 3 bases and J dropped 1 base, with 7 bases sitting between them. This CDR3 has 14 residues.

CDR3 DNA sequence: TGTGCCACCAGCCGCCTGTGGTTGGGACAGGGGGACGAGCAGTACTTC. It translates to CATSRLWLGQGDEQYF. This chain links TRBV15 with TRBJ2-7; TRBD1 agrees at 11 bases. J gave up 5 bases and V 5 bases, and 11 bases lay outside the gene matches. The germline CDR1 and CDR2 sequences are LNHNV and YYDKDF (reference sequence). The CDR3 consists of 16 residues.

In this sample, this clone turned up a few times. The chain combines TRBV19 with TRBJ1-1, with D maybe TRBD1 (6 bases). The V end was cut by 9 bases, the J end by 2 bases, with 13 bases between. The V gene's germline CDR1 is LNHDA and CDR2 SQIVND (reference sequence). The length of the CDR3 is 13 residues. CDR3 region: CASDQGLNTEAFF. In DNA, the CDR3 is TGTGCCAGCGACCAGGGGTTAAACACTGAAGCTTTCTTT.

CDR3 bases: TGTGCCAGCAGACCAGGGACAGGGAGGGGGGATGAGCAGTTCTTC. Encoded protein: CASRPGTGRGDEQFF. V is TRBV7-2 and J is TRBJ2-1; 9 bases align to TRBD1. The germline V gene has CDR1 SGHTA and CDR2 FQGNSA. Unmatched junction bases numbered 11, after V lost 6 bases and J lost 8 bases. The CDR3 has 15 amino acids.

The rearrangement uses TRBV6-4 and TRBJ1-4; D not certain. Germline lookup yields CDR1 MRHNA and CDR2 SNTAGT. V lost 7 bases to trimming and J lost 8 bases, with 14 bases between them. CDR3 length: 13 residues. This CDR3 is CASNQDDSEKLFF. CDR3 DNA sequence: TGTGCCAGCAATCAGGACGATTCCGAAAAACTGTTTTTT.

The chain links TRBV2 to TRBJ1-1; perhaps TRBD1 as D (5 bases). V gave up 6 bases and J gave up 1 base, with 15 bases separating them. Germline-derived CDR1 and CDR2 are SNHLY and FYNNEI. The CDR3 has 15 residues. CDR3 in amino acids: CASSPERGANTEAFF. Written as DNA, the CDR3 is TGTGCCAGCAGCCCCGAGAGAGGGGCGAACACTGAAGCTTTCTTT.